The 27 T cell receptor delta chains given below trace back to one sample, sequenced in a study of gamma-delta T cells after stem cell transplantation. TCRdb reprocessed the RT-PCR reads through CATT. The table has 15,000 to 17,000 delta-chain clones, 9% to 9.5% seen once; the top ten hold around 64%. The sequencing sample was made of gamma-delta T cells. The source of these receptors is a human donor. It is not recorded whose cells these are; they may come from a transplant donor.

As concerns this clone: TCRdb's protein, taken from a much larger clone, differs from this DNA's translation at residue 8, likely owing to a read error; the protein displayed comes from the DNA. This rearrangement joins TRDV2 to TRDJ3, with D possibly matching TRDD3 (6 bases). V lost 1 base and J 1 base, leaving 10 bases between the germline ends. This CDR3 spans 17 amino acids. Germline V CDR1 and CDR2: GEAIGNYY, EKD. The CDR3 DNA follows: TGTGCCTGTGACACTACTGGGACTTCCTGGGACACCCGACAGATGTTTTTC. This codes for CACDTTGTSWDTRQMFF.

This clone has a handful of counts. Since a far larger clone is one base different, this is likely a read error. Other DNA sequences in the sample encode the same CDR3. The rearrangement uses TRDV1 and TRDJ1; the match to TRDD3 covers 8 bases. Germline CDR1 TSWWSYY, CDR2 QGS. The CDR3 loop spans 23 amino acids. V gave up 9 bases and J gave up 2 bases; unmatched junction bases: 35. CDR3 in amino acids: CALPGDGPLPTMGDPIETDKLIF. The CDR3 nucleotides are TGTGCTCTGCCAGGGGACGGCCCCCTGCCGACCATGGGGGATCCCATCGAAACCGATAAACTCATCTTT.

There are a few counts of this clone. The protein that TCRdb holds for this DNA derives from a much larger clone and differs from the translated DNA at residues 7 and 10, which likely indicates a read error; the protein shown here is translated from the DNA. This chain joins TRDV2 and TRDJ1; no firm D call. The V gene lost 0 bases and the J gene lost 0 bases, with 16 bases spanning the gap. The CDR3 has 17 residues. Germline V gives CDR1 GEAIGNYY, CDR2 EKD. CDR3 sequence: CACDTLESARDTDKLIF. In DNA, the CDR3 is TGTGCCTGTGACACCCTCGAGTCCGCCCGTGACACCGATAAACTCATCTTT.

This clone has a count of ten or more. This sequence may be a read error, since a much larger clone differs from it by one base. The rearrangement links TRDV2 to TRDJ1; 9 nucleotides align to TRDD3. Unmatched junction bases numbered 5, after V lost 1 base and J lost 0 bases. Germline CDR1 is GEAIGNYY and CDR2 is EKD. The CDR3 is 16 amino acids. This chain's CDR3 is CACDTRGDTYTDKLIF. In nucleotides, the CDR3 is TGTGCCTGTGACACTCGGGGGGATACTTACACCGATAAACTCATCTTT.

Of note for this clone: The protein in TCRdb stems from a much larger clone and differs at residue 6 from this DNA's translation, likely a read error; here the protein is translated from the DNA. The chain recombines TRDV1 with TRDJ1; TRDD3 matches at 7 bases. There are 20 residues in the CDR3. With V trimmed by 2 bases and J by 0 bases, 18 bases remained unmatched. CDR1 and CDR2 (germline): TSWWSYY, QGS. In nucleotides, the CDR3 is TGTGCTCTTGGGGAATCCTCGTTTTTGGGTGGGGGACTTAACACCGATAAACTCATCTTT. Its protein product is CALGESSFLGGGLNTDKLIF.

For this clone: A far larger clone lies a single base away; this is likely a read error. The sample holds other DNA sequences that translate to the same CDR3. The chain joins TRDV2 to TRDJ3; the D is unclear. The CDR3 runs to 18 residues. Between the trimmed V and J ends, which lost 0 bases and 0 bases, there was a span of 11 bases. Germline V gives CDR1 GEAIGNYY, CDR2 EKD. As DNA, the CDR3 is TGTGCCTGTGACACCGGTATTCCCAGCTCCTGGGACACCCGACAGATGTTTTTC. It yields the protein CACDTGIPSSWDTRQMFF.

Judged by abundance, this clone is medium-sized. Other DNA sequences from this sample encode an identical CDR3 as well. The J gene is TRDJ1, the V gene TRDV2; 7 bases align to TRDD3. With V trimmed by 0 bases and J by 2 bases, 20 bases remained unmatched. CDR1 and CDR2 from the germline V gene are GEAIGNYY and EKD. This CDR3 is built from 20 residues. CDR3 sequence: CACDTGELRRGIVTTDKLIF. The CDR3 region has the DNA TGTGCCTGTGACACCGGTGAGCTCCGTCGGGGGATCGTGACGACCGATAAACTCATCTTT.

As concerns this clone: With only one base between it and a far larger clone, this is likely a read error. Other DNA sequences in this sample translate to the same CDR3. V is TRDV1 and J is TRDJ1; 11 nucleotides match TRDD3. This CDR3 has 22 residues. CDR1 is TSWWSYY, CDR2 QGS, per germline. Germline trimming cut 4 bases from V and 0 bases from J; bases unmatched to any gene: 22. The CDR3 spells CALGAPPMWGIRHFLYTDKLIF. Written as DNA, the CDR3 is TGTGCTCTTGGGGCTCCTCCTATGTGGGGGATACGACACTTTTTATACACCGATAAACTCATCTTT.

This clone was counted between two and nine times. This DNA's translation differs at residue 12 from TCRdb's protein, which comes from a much larger clone; a read error is likely, and the protein shown is translated from the DNA. CDR3: CACDTVLGQVDKLIF. In nucleotides, the CDR3 is TGTGCCTGTGACACCGTCCTGGGGCAAGTGGATAAACTCATCTTT. The chain has TRDV2 and TRDJ1; perhaps TRDD3 as D (6 bases). CDR1 and CDR2 from the germline V gene are GEAIGNYY and EKD. Between the trimmed V and J ends, which lost 0 bases and 5 bases, there was a span of 15 bases. There are 15 residues in the CDR3.

This clone was seen only a few times. V usage is TRDV2 and J usage is TRDJ1; D remains unclear. The CDR3 has 20 residues. Germline loops: CDR1 GEAIGNYY, CDR2 EKD. The germline V and J ends were trimmed by 0 bases and 10 bases, with 35 bases remaining between them. The CDR3 coding sequence is TGTGCCTGTGACACCGCTGAAGTCCTGGTGGCTCACCGAGTTGCGTATACACTCATCTTT. Amino acids: CACDTAEVLVAHRVAYTLIF.

This clone showed up just a few times. TCRdb has a much larger clone's protein, which differs at residue 7 from the translation of this DNA, likely because of a read error; what is shown is the protein translated from the DNA. The chain combines TRDV2 with TRDJ1; unclear D gene. Trimming removed 1 base from V and 4 bases from J, with 18 bases in between. This CDR3 spans 16 amino acids. The germline V gene has CDR1 GEAIGNYY and CDR2 EKD. CDR3 loop: CACDTIRSRPVDKLIF. CDR3 bases: TGTGCCTGTGACACGATTAGGTCCCGACCGGTCGATAAACTCATCTTT.

Regarding this clone: The protein that TCRdb holds for this DNA derives from a much larger clone and differs from the translated DNA at residue 17, which likely indicates a read error; the protein shown here is translated from the DNA. The V gene is TRDV1, the J gene TRDJ1, with 12 positions matching TRDD3. The CDR3 totals 19 residues. CDR1 and CDR2 from the germline V gene are TSWWSYY and QGS. CDR3 amino acids: CALGELEPPDWGIQDKHIF. CDR3 sequence (DNA): TGTGCTCTTGGGGAACTAGAGCCCCCCGACTGGGGGATACAGGATAAACACATCTTT.

This sequence joins TRDV2 and TRDJ1; D is uncertain. This CDR3 region has 16 residues. Germline loops: CDR1 GEAIGNYY, CDR2 EKD. V lost 0 bases, J lost 6 bases, and 19 bases lay in between. CDR3 DNA: TGTGCCTGTGACACCGTCCAAATCACCAACGCCTATAAACTCATCTTT. Amino acid sequence: CACDTVQITNAYKLIF.

This clone occurred a few times. The TCRdb protein, from a much larger clone, departs from this DNA's translation at residue 17, likely by read error; the protein shown derives from the DNA. The V call is TRDV2, the J call TRDJ3; 8 nucleotides match TRDD3. CDR1 GEAIGNYY and CDR2 EKD come from the germline V gene. The CDR3 runs 19 residues. The DNA for the CDR3 is TGTGCCTGTGACACCCTGGGGGACAAGAGCTCCTGGGACACCCGACAGGTGTTTTTC. Its translation is CACDTLGDKSSWDTRQVFF.

Comments on this clone: The protein held in TCRdb is that of a much larger clone and does not match this DNA's translation at residue 7, likely because of a read error; the protein shown is translated from the DNA. The J gene is TRDJ1, the V gene TRDV2; D is perhaps TRDD3 (6 bases). The ends were cut back, 3 bases at V and 0 bases at J, with 19 bases in the middle. Per the germline V gene, CDR1 is GEAIGNYY and CDR2 is EKD. CDR3 length: 17 residues. The CDR3 nucleotides are TGTGCCTGTGACTGGGTGGAGGATACCCGAAACACCGATAAACTCATCTTT. Its protein product is CACDWVEDTRNTDKLIF.

With regard to this clone: TCRdb assigns this DNA the protein of a much larger clone, which departs from its translation at residue 12; this likely reflects a read error, and the protein shown comes from translating the DNA. CDR3: CALVAGADTVDELIF. Here the CDR3 DNA reads TGTGCCTTGGTAGCTGGAGCGGATACGGTCGATGAACTCATCTTT. The chain carries TRDV3 and TRDJ1, with 7 positions matching TRDD3. The CDR3 contains 15 residues. From germline, CDR1 is TVYSNPD and CDR2 GDNSRS (reference sequence).

In the case of this clone: This likely reflects a read error, since a far larger clone is one base away. The same CDR3 can be traced to other DNA sequences in this sample. The chain has TRDV1 and TRDJ1, with D tentatively TRDD3 (6 bases). This CDR3 contains 23 residues. Germline V gives CDR1 TSWWSYY, CDR2 QGS. The V gene lost 0 bases and the J gene lost 2 bases, with 34 bases spanning the gap. The CDR3: CALGELEFYGGFPPSWGTDKLIF. CDR3 bases: TGTGCTCTTGGGGAACTAGAGTTCTACGGAGGCTTCCCTCCCAGCTGGGGTACCGATAAACTCATCTTT.

This clone showed up just a few times. A read error likely explains why the TCRdb protein, taken from a much larger clone, differs from this DNA's translation at residues 13 and 15; the protein shown is translated from the DNA. The chain carries TRDV1 and TRDJ1, with TRDD2 matching 7 bases. This CDR3 contains 21 residues. V trimming: 2 bases; J trimming: 7 bases; junction bases outside the gene matches: 28. CDR1 and CDR2 (germline): TSWWSYY, QGS. This CDR3 reads CALGEISYPLLLWDPLGKLIF. CDR3 coding DNA: TGTGCTCTTGGGGAAATTTCCTACCCCCTCCTACTGTGGGATCCGCTGGGTAAACTCATCTTT.

The chain has TRDV2 and TRDJ1, with 8 bases fitting TRDD3. The trim removed 0 bases at V and 0 bases at J, leaving 11 bases unmatched. This CDR3 has 18 residues. Germline values: CDR1 GEAIGNYY, CDR2 EKD. CDR3 residues: CACDTAGDTRRDTDKLIF. The CDR3 coding sequence is TGTGCCTGTGACACCGCTGGGGATACCCGCAGAGACACCGATAAACTCATCTTT.

This clone has more than one count but fewer than ten. The protein held in TCRdb is that of a much larger clone and does not match this DNA's translation at residue 9, likely because of a read error; the protein shown is translated from the DNA. J is TRDJ1 and V is TRDV1, with a possible D match to TRDD3 (7 bases). Deletions cut 2 bases from V and 0 bases from J, with 31 bases between. This CDR3 is built from 22 residues. CDR1 and CDR2 from the germline V gene are TSWWSYY and QGS. This CDR3 reads CALGEYLPQYWGPKIYTDKLIF. The CDR3 DNA sequence: TGTGCTCTTGGGGAATACCTTCCCCAGTACTGGGGACCGAAGATATACACCGATAAACTCATCTTT.

The chain uses TRDV1 and TRDJ1, with 7 bases aligning to TRDD2. CDR3 size: 21 residues. Germline V gene lookup returns CDR1 TSWWSYY and CDR2 QGS. Trimming cost V 5 bases and J 3 bases; bases outside gene matches: 27. The CDR3 DNA sequence: TGTGCTCTTGGGACTCCAGAGGGCATTCCTACATGCGCGACTAGGGCCGATAAACTCATCTTT. It yields the protein CALGTPEGIPTCATRADKLIF.

In this sample, this clone turned up a few times. A read error likely explains why the TCRdb protein, taken from a much larger clone, differs from this DNA's translation at residue 6; the protein shown is translated from the DNA. V and J are TRDV2 and TRDJ1, with D unclear. V was shortened by 4 bases and J by 4 bases, with 18 bases between the two germline ends. Germline lookup yields CDR1 GEAIGNYY and CDR2 EKD. CDR3 length equals 15 residues. In DNA form, the CDR3 reads TGTGCCTGTGATGGAAAGGCCCCGAGCATCGATAAACTCATCTTT. Amino acids: CACDGKAPSIDKLIF.

Only a few counts were recorded for this clone. TCRdb's entry gives the protein of a much larger clone, which mismatches this DNA's translation at residue 11, likely from a read error; the protein reported here is translated from the DNA. The chain carries TRDV2 and TRDJ2; D might be TRDD3 (6 bases). Germline V lookup: CDR1 GEAIGNYY, CDR2 EKD. This CDR3 spans 21 amino acids. Trimming removed 3 bases at V and 0 bases at J, with 28 bases between. CDR3 nucleotide sequence: TGTGCCTGTGACCCGGTGCGGATCTTGGGGGGCAGGGGAGCTTTGACAGCACAACTCTTCTTT. Amino acid sequence: CACDPVRILGGRGALTAQLFF.

Comments on this clone: TCRdb assigns this DNA the protein of a much larger clone, which departs from its translation at residue 6; this likely reflects a read error, and the protein shown comes from translating the DNA. The chain uses TRDV2 and TRDJ1, with D possibly matching TRDD3 (5 bases). V was cut by 0 bases and J by 0 bases, with 16 bases left in between. In germline, CDR1 is GEAIGNYY, CDR2 EKD. The CDR3 is 17 residues long. CDR3 residues: CACDTVGETKYTDKLIF. The CDR3 DNA follows: TGTGCCTGTGACACCGTTGGGGAAACCAAGTACACCGATAAACTCATCTTT.

To note about this clone: This probably arose from a read error, given a far larger clone one base away. This specimen includes other DNA sequences encoding the same CDR3. V usage is TRDV2 and J usage is TRDJ1; 13 nucleotides agree with TRDD3. CDR3 length equals 20 residues. V lost 3 bases, J lost 10 bases, and 25 bases stayed unmatched. The germline V gene encodes CDR1 GEAIGNYY and CDR2 EKD. The DNA of the CDR3 is TGTGCCTGTGACCGACTGGGGGATACGAGGCACACCTCGGGTCTAGGCGGACTCATCTTT. This sequence encodes CACDRLGDTRHTSGLGGLIF.

About this clone itself: The protein in TCRdb stems from a much larger clone and differs at residue 7 from this DNA's translation, likely a read error; here the protein is translated from the DNA. This chain joins TRDV2 and TRDJ1, with 8 bases matching TRDD3. V lost 4 bases to trimming and J lost 7 bases; unmatched junction nucleotides: 22. CDR3 length equals 18 residues. CDR1 is GEAIGNYY and CDR2 is EKD in the germline V gene. CDR3 loop: CACDSAPLTGGIVPKLIF. The CDR3 bases are TGTGCCTGTGATTCGGCCCCCTTGACTGGGGGGATAGTCCCTAAACTCATCTTT.

In this sample, this clone turned up a few times. The TCRdb protein comes from a much larger clone and disagrees with this DNA's translation at residues 9 and 19, likely due to a read error; the protein given here is derived from the DNA. The genes are TRDV2 and TRDJ1, with 8 bases fitting TRDD3. Germline V gene lookup returns CDR1 GEAIGNYY and CDR2 EKD. The CDR3 is 21 residues long. The CDR3 DNA follows: TGTGCCTGTGACACCGTGCCTACGAGGAAAGTACTGGGGGTCCGGACCTATAAACCCATCTTT. Its protein product is CACDTVPTRKVLGVRTYKPIF.